The 2 T cell receptor beta chains below come from one sample, sequenced in a study of blood T cell repertoires in COVID-19. Clones were sequenced by immunoSEQ multiplex PCR, and TCRdb holds only the in-frame ones, with some missing. Here the sample spans roughly 120,000 clones, over 65% being singletons. The specimen was peripheral blood. The origin of the receptors is a man between 25 and 39 years old with acute or convalescent COVID-19.

The chain carries TRBV2 and TRBJ1-5; D gene uncertain. CDR3 size: 13 residues. Per germline, CDR1 SNHLY and CDR2 FYNNEI. Deletions cut 3 bases from V and 10 bases from J, with 13 bases between. Written as DNA, the CDR3 is TGTGCCAGCAGTGAGACACCAGACGCCCCCCAGCATTTT. Amino acid sequence: CASSETPDAPQHF.

The chain's CDR3 is CASSQDPPQVWAGGSYEQYF. DNA for the CDR3: TGTGCCAGCAGCCAAGATCCCCCCCAAGTTTGGGCGGGGGGCTCCTACGAGCAGTACTTC. V and J are TRBV4-2 and TRBJ2-7; 8 positions agree with TRBD2. The CDR3 has 20 amino acids. Trimming cost V 0 bases and J 0 bases; bases outside gene matches: 16. The germline gives CDR1 LGHNA, CDR2 YNFKEQ.